These T cell receptor beta chains were read from a single sample in a study of T cell responses to AZD1222 COVID-19 vaccine. Using immunoSEQ multiplex PCR, the repertoire was profiled, and TCRdb retains in-frame clones only, with some absent. The sample lists over 120,000 clones; over 85% were seen once. Here the sequenced sample was peripheral blood, taken on day 0 of AZD1222 vaccination. The receptors here all came from an adult in good health. Both conserved end residues are part of each CDR3. The D gene is left open where the match is weak. Clone size appears in some rows only: once, few, many, or a class for an expanded clone.

d_gene,abundance,v_gene,j_gene,CDR3aa,CDR3nt
-,once,TRBV20-1,TRBJ1-1,CSASFGGLNTEAFF,TGCAGTGCTAGTTTCGGGGGATTGAACACTGAAGCTTTCTTT
-,-,TRBV24-1,TRBJ1-5,CATSFFGQNSNQPQHF,TGTGCCACCAGCTTCTTCGGGCAGAATAGCAATCAGCCCCAGCATTTT
-,-,TRBV30,TRBJ2-7,CAAGRGAYEQYF,TGTGCCGCAGGGCGAGGTGCCTACGAGCAGTACTTC
-,-,TRBV6-5,TRBJ1-4,CASSPAGSEKLFF,TGTGCCAGCAGCCCAGCGGGGTCAGAAAAACTGTTTTTT
-,-,TRBV6-5,TRBJ1-4,CASTLALNEKLFF,TGTGCCAGTACCCTAGCTTTGAATGAAAAACTGTTTTTT
TRBD1,-,TRBV29-1,TRBJ1-1,CSVGQGAGEAFF,TGCAGCGTTGGACAGGGGGCTGGTGAAGCTTTCTTT
-,-,TRBV4-1,TRBJ2-1,CASSQDIGALSYNEQFF,TGCGCCAGCAGCCAAGATATTGGTGCTCTCTCCTACAATGAGCAGTTCTTC
TRBD2,-,TRBV14,TRBJ2-5,CASSQVWAGAQETQYF,TGTGCCAGCAGCCAAGTGTGGGCGGGAGCCCAAGAGACCCAGTACTTC
TRBD1,-,TRBV19,TRBJ1-2,CASSLRTGGAWEDGYTF,TGTGCCAGTAGTCTGCGGACAGGGGGGGCATGGGAGGATGGCTACACCTTC
TRBD2,-,TRBV5-1,TRBJ2-7,CASSMGLAEHYEQYF,TGCGCCAGCAGCATGGGACTAGCGGAACACTACGAGCAGTACTTC
TRBD1,once,TRBV5-4,TRBJ1-2,CASSSDRGVGYGYTF,TGTGCCAGCAGCTCGGACAGGGGCGTAGGCTATGGCTACACCTTC
TRBD1,-,TRBV7-2,TRBJ2-7,CASSLAGTGYYEQYF,TGTGCCAGCAGCTTAGCCGGGACAGGCTACTACGAGCAGTACTTC
-,-,TRBV18,TRBJ2-1,CASSPPLRRNEQFF,TGTGCCAGCTCACCACCCCTTAGAAGGAATGAGCAGTTCTTC
TRBD2,-,TRBV6-1,TRBJ2-7,CASSDLAGLTYEQYF,TGTGCCAGCAGTGATCTAGCGGGGTTAACCTACGAGCAGTACTTC
TRBD1,-,TRBV4-2,TRBJ1-1,CASSQETGVNTEAFF,TGTGCCAGCAGCCAAGAGACAGGGGTGAACACTGAAGCTTTCTTT
-,once,TRBV18,TRBJ1-5,CASSPSRGNQPQHF,TGTGCCAGCTCACCCTCGCGTGGCAATCAGCCCCAGCATTTT
-,-,TRBV3-1/TRBV3-2,TRBJ1-2,CASSQDRGFYGYTF,TGTGCCAGCAGCCAAGATAGGGGATTCTATGGCTACACCTTC
-,-,TRBV27,TRBJ1-1,CASSPTGFEDTEAFF,TGTGCCAGCAGTCCTACCGGGTTTGAGGACACTGAAGCTTTCTTT
-,-,TRBV24-1,TRBJ1-5,CATLYQPQHF,TGTGCCACCTTATATCAGCCCCAGCATTTT
TRBD1,-,TRBV19,TRBJ1-1,CASSTLDRATEAFF,TGTGCCAGTAGTACGCTGGACAGGGCAACTGAAGCTTTCTTT
TRBD2,-,TRBV30,TRBJ2-1,CAWSQLAGHNEQFF,TGTGCCTGGTCCCAGCTAGCGGGTCACAATGAGCAGTTCTTC
-,-,TRBV19,TRBJ2-4,CASTGGAGMRDIQYF,TGTGCCAGTACCGGTGGAGCCGGCATGAGAGACATTCAGTACTTC
TRBD1,-,TRBV28,TRBJ1-4,CASSFGTGVDEKLFF,TGTGCCAGCAGTTTCGGGACAGGGGTGGACGAAAAACTGTTTTTT
TRBD1,-,TRBV29-1,TRBJ2-7,CSVPGQGHYEQYF,TGCAGCGTCCCGGGACAGGGACACTACGAGCAGTACTTC
-,-,TRBV4-1,TRBJ1-5,CASSAPGTNQPQHF,TGCGCCAGCAGTGCTCCGGGAACTAATCAGCCCCAGCATTTT
TRBD2,-,TRBV5-1,TRBJ2-1,CASSPYGLAGDNEQFF,TGCGCCAGCAGCCCTTACGGACTAGCGGGAGACAATGAGCAGTTCTTC
TRBD2,-,TRBV5-6,TRBJ2-1,CASSLARNGRIGNEQFF,TGTGCCAGCAGCTTGGCGAGGAACGGGAGGATCGGCAATGAGCAGTTCTTC
-,-,TRBV11-2,TRBJ1-6,CASSPGPRPLHF,TGTGCCAGCAGCCCCGGACCGAGACCCCTCCACTTT
TRBD2,-,TRBV28,TRBJ2-2,CASSPGTRVTGELFF,TGTGCCAGCAGTCCCGGGACTAGAGTAACCGGGGAGCTGTTTTTT
-,-,TRBV7-9,TRBJ2-1,CASEPPGSSYNEQFF,TGTGCCAGCGAACCCCCGGGAAGCTCCTACAATGAGCAGTTCTTC
-,-,TRBV18,TRBJ2-1,CASSPRLDSYNEQFF,TGTGCCAGCTCACCACGATTGGACAGCTACAATGAGCAGTTCTTC
-,once,TRBV7-8,TRBJ2-7,CASSLVGRDYEQYF,TGTGCCAGCAGCTTAGTAGGACGGGACTACGAGCAGTACTTC
TRBD2,-,TRBV12-5,TRBJ2-1,CASGLTTGGNNEQFF,TGTGCTAGTGGTCTGACCACCGGGGGGAACAATGAGCAGTTCTTC